This is a list of T cell receptor beta chains from one sample in a study of blood T cell repertoires in COVID-19. Method: immunoSEQ multiplex PCR; TCRdb's copy keeps in-frame clones and lacks some. The sample has roughly 100,000 clones; 75% to 85% are singletons. Sequenced input: peripheral blood. These receptors all stem from a man aged 55-75 years with acute or convalescent COVID-19. CDR3s include the opening cysteine and the closing phenylalanine or tryptophan. Each record gives: V gene, clone size, J gene, CDR3 length, D gene, CDR3 protein, CDR3 DNA. D genes are given only for firm matches. Only some rows state a clone size, as once, few, many or a class for expanded clones.

V gene: TRBV3-1/TRBV3-2; clone size: NA; J gene: TRBJ2-7; CDR3 length: 15; D gene: TRBD2; CDR3 protein: CASSQGTSGNYEQYF; CDR3 DNA: TGTGCCAGCAGCCAAGGGACTAGCGGGAACTACGAGCAGTACTTC
V gene: TRBV2; clone size: NA; J gene: TRBJ1-1; CDR3 length: 13; D gene: NA; CDR3 protein: CASSDEADTEAFF; CDR3 DNA: TGTGCCAGCAGTGATGAGGCGGACACTGAAGCTTTCTTT
V gene: TRBV6-4; clone size: NA; J gene: TRBJ1-4; CDR3 length: 15; D gene: NA; CDR3 protein: CASSAQGDSAEKLFF; CDR3 DNA: TGTGCCAGCAGTGCCCAGGGTGATTCGGCTGAAAAACTGTTTTTT
V gene: TRBV18; clone size: NA; J gene: TRBJ2-5; CDR3 length: 16; D gene: TRBD2; CDR3 protein: CASSPSLAVIQETQYF; CDR3 DNA: TGTGCCAGCTCACCAAGTCTAGCGGTCATCCAAGAGACCCAGTACTTC
V gene: TRBV11-3; clone size: NA; J gene: TRBJ2-1; CDR3 length: 15; D gene: NA; CDR3 protein: CASSILGGPGNEQFF; CDR3 DNA: TGTGCCAGCAGCATCTTAGGGGGTCCCGGCAATGAGCAGTTCTTC
V gene: TRBV30; clone size: NA; J gene: TRBJ1-1; CDR3 length: 14; D gene: NA; CDR3 protein: CAWIRTEGLSEAFF; CDR3 DNA: TGTGCCTGGATCCGTACCGAGGGATTATCTGAAGCTTTCTTT
V gene: TRBV7-3; clone size: NA; J gene: TRBJ2-5; CDR3 length: 16; D gene: TRBD1; CDR3 protein: CASSITGTGLSETQYF; CDR3 DNA: TGTGCCAGCAGCATAACCGGGACAGGGCTGTCGGAGACCCAGTACTTC
V gene: TRBV7-2; clone size: NA; J gene: TRBJ2-5; CDR3 length: 16; D gene: TRBD1; CDR3 protein: CASSLARTGLGETQYF; CDR3 DNA: TGTGCCAGCAGCTTAGCTAGGACAGGTCTTGGGGAGACCCAGTACTTC
V gene: TRBV13; clone size: NA; J gene: TRBJ2-2; CDR3 length: 15; D gene: TRBD1; CDR3 protein: CASSSDRGLTGELFF; CDR3 DNA: TGTGCCAGCAGCTCGGACAGGGGGCTTACCGGGGAGCTGTTTTTT
V gene: TRBV28; clone size: NA; J gene: TRBJ1-1; CDR3 length: 17; D gene: NA; CDR3 protein: CASRRSLAGAGNTEAFF; CDR3 DNA: TGTGCCAGCAGGAGATCCCTAGCGGGGGCCGGGAACACTGAAGCTTTCTTT
V gene: TRBV21-1; clone size: once; J gene: TRBJ2-2; CDR3 length: 15; D gene: NA; CDR3 protein: CASVPRDRFTGELFF; CDR3 DNA: TGTGCCAGCGTCCCCCGGGACAGGTTCACCGGGGAGCTGTTTTTT
V gene: TRBV7-3; clone size: NA; J gene: TRBJ2-1; CDR3 length: 15; D gene: NA; CDR3 protein: CASSLIADTVNEQFF; CDR3 DNA: TGTGCCAGCAGCCTGATAGCGGATACAGTCAATGAGCAGTTCTTC
V gene: TRBV7-8; clone size: NA; J gene: TRBJ1-4; CDR3 length: 14; D gene: NA; CDR3 protein: CASSFLDTREKLFF; CDR3 DNA: TGTGCCAGCAGCTTTCTGGACACTCGGGAAAAACTGTTTTTT
V gene: TRBV6-5; clone size: NA; J gene: TRBJ2-5; CDR3 length: 15; D gene: NA; CDR3 protein: CASSSRKLNQETQYF; CDR3 DNA: TGTGCCAGCAGTTCTAGGAAGCTTAACCAAGAGACCCAGTACTTC
V gene: TRBV18; clone size: NA; J gene: TRBJ2-2; CDR3 length: 15; D gene: NA; CDR3 protein: CASSPPSLNTGELFF; CDR3 DNA: TGTGCCAGCTCACCACCGAGTTTAAACACCGGGGAGCTGTTTTTT
V gene: TRBV5-1; clone size: NA; J gene: TRBJ2-2; CDR3 length: 15; D gene: NA; CDR3 protein: CASSSSETNTGELFF; CDR3 DNA: TGCGCCAGCAGCTCGAGCGAAACGAACACCGGGGAGCTGTTTTTT
V gene: TRBV12-3/TRBV12-4; clone size: NA; J gene: TRBJ2-5; CDR3 length: 13; D gene: NA; CDR3 protein: CASRPDTQETQYF; CDR3 DNA: TGTGCCAGCAGACCTGACACGCAAGAGACCCAGTACTTC
V gene: TRBV11-3; clone size: NA; J gene: TRBJ1-2; CDR3 length: 17; D gene: TRBD1; CDR3 protein: CASSLVDRKMNVYGYTF; CDR3 DNA: TGTGCCAGCAGCTTAGTGGACAGGAAGATGAATGTTTATGGCTACACCTTC
V gene: TRBV28; clone size: once; J gene: TRBJ1-2; CDR3 length: 17; D gene: TRBD1; CDR3 protein: CASSLTVAGTGGDGYTF; CDR3 DNA: TGTGCCAGCAGTTTAACCGTTGCCGGGACAGGGGGGGATGGCTACACCTTC
V gene: TRBV5-1; clone size: NA; J gene: TRBJ1-2; CDR3 length: 17; D gene: TRBD1; CDR3 protein: CASSLAPTGVDNYGYTF; CDR3 DNA: TGCGCCAGCAGCTTGGCCCCAACAGGGGTTGATAACTATGGCTACACCTTC
V gene: TRBV2; clone size: once; J gene: TRBJ1-3; CDR3 length: 14; D gene: NA; CDR3 protein: CASRGGNSGNTIYF; CDR3 DNA: TGTGCCAGCAGGGGGGGGAACTCTGGAAACACCATATATTTT
V gene: TRBV7-9; clone size: once; J gene: TRBJ1-5; CDR3 length: 15; D gene: TRBD1; CDR3 protein: CASSQGQGAVQPQHF; CDR3 DNA: TGTGCCAGCAGCCAGGGACAGGGGGCCGTTCAGCCCCAGCATTTT
V gene: TRBV7-8; clone size: NA; J gene: TRBJ2-7; CDR3 length: 14; D gene: TRBD1; CDR3 protein: CASSRRDRGHEQYF; CDR3 DNA: TGTGCCAGCAGCCGGCGGGACAGGGGACACGAGCAGTACTTC
V gene: TRBV4-1; clone size: NA; J gene: TRBJ1-1; CDR3 length: 15; D gene: TRBD1; CDR3 protein: CASSLSGGAGTEAFF; CDR3 DNA: TGCGCCAGCAGCCTTTCAGGGGGCGCGGGGACTGAAGCTTTCTTT
V gene: TRBV4-3; clone size: NA; J gene: TRBJ2-3; CDR3 length: 18; D gene: NA; CDR3 protein: CASSQDQMGERNTDTQYF; CDR3 DNA: TGCGCCAGCAGCCAAGATCAGATGGGAGAGAGGAACACAGATACGCAGTATTTT
V gene: TRBV7-9; clone size: NA; J gene: TRBJ1-5; CDR3 length: 15; D gene: NA; CDR3 protein: CASSLERGGNQPQHF; CDR3 DNA: TGTGCCAGCAGCTTAGAAAGGGGAGGGAATCAGCCCCAGCATTTT
V gene: TRBV27; clone size: NA; J gene: TRBJ2-3; CDR3 length: 15; D gene: TRBD2; CDR3 protein: CASSPREGRPDTQYF; CDR3 DNA: TGTGCCAGCAGTCCCCGGGAGGGCAGGCCAGATACGCAGTATTTT
V gene: TRBV7-7; clone size: NA; J gene: TRBJ2-7; CDR3 length: 16; D gene: NA; CDR3 protein: CASSFPNKPRDYEQYF; CDR3 DNA: TGTGCTAGCAGCTTTCCCAATAAACCACGGGACTACGAGCAGTACTTC
V gene: TRBV7-8; clone size: NA; J gene: TRBJ2-7; CDR3 length: 12; D gene: NA; CDR3 protein: CASSLMRDEQYF; CDR3 DNA: TGTGCCAGCAGCCTTATGCGGGACGAGCAGTACTTC
V gene: TRBV5-6; clone size: NA; J gene: TRBJ2-7; CDR3 length: 14; D gene: TRBD1; CDR3 protein: CASRSTGLSGEQYF; CDR3 DNA: TGTGCCAGCAGGTCGACAGGGTTGAGTGGCGAGCAGTACTTC
V gene: TRBV7-3; clone size: once; J gene: TRBJ2-2; CDR3 length: 16; D gene: NA; CDR3 protein: CASSLRQVTNTGELFF; CDR3 DNA: TGTGCCAGCAGCTTGAGACAGGTGACGAACACCGGGGAGCTGTTTTTT
V gene: TRBV30; clone size: few; J gene: TRBJ1-5; CDR3 length: 13; D gene: NA; CDR3 protein: CAWSREGDQPQHF; CDR3 DNA: TGTGCCTGGAGTCGTGAAGGAGATCAGCCCCAGCATTTT
V gene: TRBV19; clone size: NA; J gene: TRBJ1-2; CDR3 length: 12; D gene: NA; CDR3 protein: CASEYRAGGYTF; CDR3 DNA: TGTGCCAGTGAATACAGGGCGGGCGGCTACACCTTC
V gene: TRBV18; clone size: NA; J gene: TRBJ2-1; CDR3 length: 15; D gene: TRBD1; CDR3 protein: CASSLETGLEYEQFF; CDR3 DNA: TGTGCCAGCTCACTCGAGACAGGGCTTGAGTATGAGCAGTTCTTC
V gene: TRBV5-1; clone size: NA; J gene: TRBJ2-1; CDR3 length: 15; D gene: TRBD2; CDR3 protein: CASSLVAGGYNEQFF; CDR3 DNA: TGCGCCAGCAGCTTGGTAGCGGGAGGCTACAATGAGCAGTTCTTC
V gene: TRBV28; clone size: few; J gene: TRBJ1-5; CDR3 length: 12; D gene: NA; CDR3 protein: CASMYRNQPQHF; CDR3 DNA: TGTGCCAGCATGTACAGGAATCAGCCCCAGCATTTT
V gene: TRBV30; clone size: few; J gene: TRBJ2-7; CDR3 length: 15; D gene: NA; CDR3 protein: CAWRNRGGSRYEQYF; CDR3 DNA: TGTGCCTGGAGAAATAGGGGGGGTTCTCGCTACGAGCAGTACTTC
V gene: TRBV7-9; clone size: NA; J gene: TRBJ2-3; CDR3 length: 14; D gene: TRBD2; CDR3 protein: CASSASTSVDTQYF; CDR3 DNA: TGTGCCAGCAGCGCCTCGACTAGCGTCGATACGCAGTATTTT
V gene: TRBV23-1; clone size: NA; J gene: TRBJ2-3; CDR3 length: 17; D gene: TRBD2; CDR3 protein: CASSQSGSGRAIDTQYF; CDR3 DNA: TGCGCCAGCAGTCAATCGGGTAGCGGGAGGGCCATAGATACGCAGTATTTT
V gene: TRBV18; clone size: NA; J gene: TRBJ2-1; CDR3 length: 15; D gene: TRBD1; CDR3 protein: CASSLGQGARLEQFF; CDR3 DNA: TGTGCCAGCTCACTAGGACAGGGGGCGCGTCTTGAGCAGTTCTTC
V gene: TRBV11-2; clone size: NA; J gene: TRBJ2-5; CDR3 length: 14; D gene: TRBD2; CDR3 protein: CASSYGGARETQYF; CDR3 DNA: TGTGCCAGCAGCTACGGGGGGGCGAGAGAGACCCAGTACTTC
V gene: TRBV19; clone size: once; J gene: TRBJ2-1; CDR3 length: 18; D gene: TRBD2; CDR3 protein: CASSILAGGSSVYNEQFF; CDR3 DNA: TGTGCCAGTAGTATTCTAGCGGGAGGCTCCTCGGTTTACAATGAGCAGTTCTTC
V gene: TRBV6-1; clone size: NA; J gene: TRBJ2-7; CDR3 length: 14; D gene: NA; CDR3 protein: CASSEGPGYYEQYF; CDR3 DNA: TGTGCCAGCAGTGAAGGTCCGGGTTACTACGAGCAGTACTTC
V gene: TRBV18; clone size: NA; J gene: TRBJ2-3; CDR3 length: 14; D gene: TRBD1; CDR3 protein: CASSSGTGLDTQYF; CDR3 DNA: TGTGCCAGCTCATCCGGGACAGGGTTAGATACGCAGTATTTT
V gene: TRBV12-3/TRBV12-4; clone size: NA; J gene: TRBJ1-1; CDR3 length: 13; D gene: NA; CDR3 protein: CASSLSFGNEAFF; CDR3 DNA: TGTGCCAGCAGTTTATCTTTCGGGAATGAAGCTTTCTTT
V gene: TRBV19; clone size: NA; J gene: TRBJ1-1; CDR3 length: 15; D gene: NA; CDR3 protein: CASSIHRVPGTEAFF; CDR3 DNA: TGTGCCAGTAGTATTCATCGGGTGCCTGGAACTGAAGCTTTCTTT
V gene: TRBV7-6; clone size: NA; J gene: TRBJ2-5; CDR3 length: 15; D gene: TRBD2; CDR3 protein: CASSLDGGEKETQYF; CDR3 DNA: TGTGCCAGCAGCTTAGATGGGGGGGAGAAAGAGACCCAGTACTTC
V gene: TRBV19; clone size: NA; J gene: TRBJ1-5; CDR3 length: 15; D gene: NA; CDR3 protein: CASSMGRAFNQPQHF; CDR3 DNA: TGTGCCAGTAGTATGGGGAGGGCGTTCAATCAGCCCCAGCATTTT
V gene: TRBV7-6; clone size: NA; J gene: TRBJ2-2; CDR3 length: 15; D gene: NA; CDR3 protein: CASSLERSNTGELFF; CDR3 DNA: TGTGCCAGCAGCTTAGAGCGCTCCAACACCGGGGAGCTGTTTTTT
V gene: TRBV15; clone size: NA; J gene: TRBJ1-4; CDR3 length: 15; D gene: TRBD1; CDR3 protein: CATSRGGQGEEKLFF; CDR3 DNA: TGTGCCACCAGCAGAGGGGGACAGGGGGAGGAAAAACTGTTTTTT
V gene: TRBV3-1/TRBV3-2; clone size: NA; J gene: TRBJ1-5; CDR3 length: 17; D gene: NA; CDR3 protein: CASSVNYQTYSNQPQHF; CDR3 DNA: TGTGCCAGCAGCGTCAACTACCAAACATATAGCAATCAGCCCCAGCATTTT
V gene: TRBV6-5; clone size: NA; J gene: TRBJ2-1; CDR3 length: 15; D gene: TRBD2; CDR3 protein: CASSYGGRAGNEQFF; CDR3 DNA: TGTGCCAGCAGTTACGGCGGGAGGGCCGGAAATGAGCAGTTCTTC
V gene: TRBV5-4; clone size: NA; J gene: TRBJ2-7; CDR3 length: 15; D gene: TRBD2; CDR3 protein: CASSAGGGTYYEQYF; CDR3 DNA: TGTGCCAGCAGCGCGGGGGGTGGGACCTACTACGAGCAGTACTTC
V gene: TRBV10-3; clone size: NA; J gene: TRBJ2-1; CDR3 length: 14; D gene: NA; CDR3 protein: CAISRLESYNEQFF; CDR3 DNA: TGTGCCATCAGTAGACTGGAATCCTACAATGAGCAGTTCTTC
V gene: TRBV19; clone size: NA; J gene: TRBJ1-5; CDR3 length: 15; D gene: TRBD1; CDR3 protein: CASSMGGQGQQPQHF; CDR3 DNA: TGTGCCAGTAGTATGGGGGGACAGGGACAGCAGCCCCAGCATTTT
V gene: TRBV18; clone size: NA; J gene: TRBJ1-1; CDR3 length: 13; D gene: TRBD1; CDR3 protein: CASSPETGTEAFF; CDR3 DNA: TGTGCCAGCTCACCAGAGACAGGGACTGAAGCTTTCTTT
V gene: TRBV5-6; clone size: NA; J gene: TRBJ2-3; CDR3 length: 17; D gene: TRBD2; CDR3 protein: CASSLRQLATSTDTQYF; CDR3 DNA: TGTGCCAGCAGCTTAAGACAACTAGCGACGAGCACAGATACGCAGTATTTT